These T cell receptor beta chains were read from a single sample in a study of post-analysis software for immune sequencing data. Via MiXCR, TCRdb re-called the PCR reads, giving one row per CDR3 protein. This table has some 690,000 distinct CDR3 sequences, approximately 60% appearing once. Sequenced sample: blood. Receptors originate from a girl aged 2 to 10 with multiple sclerosis. The CDR3 runs from the conserved cysteine through the conserved F or W. A D gene is named only where the DNA matches it firmly. Clone size is shown for a subset of rows, as once, few, many or a class of expanded clone.

j_gene | d_gene | v_gene | abundance | CDR3nt | CDR3aa
TRBJ1-1 | - | TRBV20-1 | few | TGCAGTGCTAGAGGAGACAGCGAAGCTTTCTTT | CSARGDSEAFF
TRBJ1-2 | TRBD1 | TRBV29-1 | - | TGCAGCGTTGTCGGGGGTTGGGGACAGGAAGGCTACACCTTC | CSVVGGWGQEGYTF
TRBJ2-7 | - | TRBV27 | - | TGTGCCAGCAGTGCTGACTACTCCTACGAGCAGTACTTC | CASSADYSYEQYF
TRBJ2-7 | TRBD1 | TRBV5-1 | few | TGCGCCAGCAGCAGCTCCTGGGACAGTGAGCCGGGGGAGCAGTACTTC | CASSSSWDSEPGEQYF
TRBJ2-3 | - | TRBV28 | - | TGTGCCAGCAGTAAGTGGGATACGCAGTATTTT | CASSKWDTQYF
TRBJ2-2 | TRBD1 | TRBV7-9 | - | TGTGCCAGCAGACAACCCACCACAGGGGCCACCGGGGAGCTGTTTTTT | CASRQPTTGATGELFF
TRBJ2-1 | TRBD1 | TRBV5-5 | - | TGTGCCAGCAGACCGGACAGGGGTGTCAATGAGCAGTTCTTC | CASRPDRGVNEQFF
TRBJ1-2 | - | TRBV25-1 | - | TGTGCCAGCAGTGAATCCGACAGGCCGTTCTATGGCTACACCTTC | CASSESDRPFYGYTF
TRBJ2-1 | TRBD2 | TRBV10-1 | - | TGCGCCAGCAGTGAGACTAGCGGGAGCTCCTACAATGAGCAGTTCTTC | CASSETSGSSYNEQFF
TRBJ1-1 | - | TRBV3-1 | - | TGTGCCAGCAGCCAAGGACAGAACACTGAAGCTTTCTTT | CASSQGQNTEAFF